The rows below give T cell receptor beta chains drawn from one sample of a study of T cell responses to AZD1222 COVID-19 vaccine. Profiling relied on immunoSEQ multiplex PCR, and the TCRdb table lists in-frame clones only, not all of them. The sample includes some 97,000 clones, around nine tenths of them seen just once. Material: peripheral blood, obtained on day 0 of AZD1222 vaccination. Every receptor here comes from an adult in good health. Each CDR3 is given with its conserved first and last residue. A D gene is named only where the DNA matches it firmly. Clone size is given for some rows only: seen once, a few or many times, or a class if the clone is expanded.

v_call	d_call	clone_size	j_call	cdr3_aa	cdr3_nt
TRBV7-9	TRBD2	NA	TRBJ2-6	CASSPSREGNSGANVLTF	TGTGCCAGCAGCCCGTCAAGGGAGGGGAACTCTGGGGCCAACGTCCTGACTTTC
TRBV25-1	NA	NA	TRBJ2-2	CASSEYQGGTGELFF	TGTGCCAGCAGTGAATACCAGGGGGGCACCGGGGAGCTGTTTTTT
TRBV10-3	NA	NA	TRBJ2-2	CAISWDGLNTGELFF	TGTGCCATCAGTTGGGACGGCTTAAACACCGGGGAGCTGTTTTTT
TRBV6-1	NA	NA	TRBJ2-7	CASSEVAASYEQYF	TGTGCCAGCAGTGAAGTGGCAGCCTCCTACGAGCAGTACTTC
TRBV18	NA	NA	TRBJ1-1	CASSPARGHANKNTEAFF	TGTGCCAGCTCACCAGCCCGGGGACACGCAAATAAGAACACTGAAGCTTTCTTT
TRBV30	NA	NA	TRBJ2-1	CARKGSYNEQFF	TGTGCCCGGAAGGGCTCCTACAATGAGCAGTTCTTC
TRBV6-5	TRBD2	NA	TRBJ2-1	CASSYGSGSGNEQFF	TGTGCCAGCAGTTACGGTAGCGGGAGTGGCAATGAGCAGTTCTTC
TRBV30	NA	NA	TRBJ1-6	CAWSGSDNSPLHF	TGTGCCTGGAGTGGATCAGATAATTCACCCCTCCACTTT
TRBV7-3	NA	NA	TRBJ2-2	CASSTGTINTGELFF	TGTGCCAGCAGCACCGGGACAATTAACACCGGGGAGCTGTTTTTT
TRBV4-1	TRBD1	NA	TRBJ1-6	CASSRDRNSPLHF	TGCGCCAGCAGCCGGGACAGAAATTCACCCCTCCACTTT
TRBV6-1	NA	few	TRBJ2-7	CASSEGAGLAYEQYF	TGTGCCAGCAGTGAAGGAGCAGGGCTAGCTTACGAGCAGTACTTC
TRBV5-1	NA	NA	TRBJ2-1	CASSAGTYNEQFF	TGCGCCAGCAGCGCCGGGACATACAATGAGCAGTTCTTC
TRBV27	TRBD2	once	TRBJ2-7	CASSSPSGSGDYEQYF	TGTGCCAGCAGTTCCCCCTCGGGTAGCGGGGACTACGAGCAGTACTTC
TRBV27	TRBD1	NA	TRBJ1-4	CASSLSTGGFEKLFF	TGTGCCAGCAGTTTATCGACAGGGGGCTTTGAAAAACTGTTTTTT